The clone carrying this TCR beta chain was counted only a few times. Antigen: not known. CDR1 is LGHNT, CDR2 FRNRAP, per germline. The CDR3 sequence is 12 residues long. The V and J ends lost 0 bases and 13 bases respectively, with 10 bases between them. Running of the assay took place at deep level. It was on ten immunoSEQ deep assay plates that unsorted PBMC DNA was sequenced. The protocol was immunoSEQ multiplex PCR, while the TCRdb copy is restricted to in-frame clones and leaves out a portion. The sample records roughly 500,000 clones, 70% to 80% being singletons. The data were taken from a study of shared clonotypes between healthy human individuals. General study results and limits: How much donors shared clonotypes was expected to be affected by sequencing depth.

Sequenced: PBMCs. The rearrangement joins TRBV12-5 to TRBJ2-4; D ambiguous. The clonotype comes from a woman aged 40-49 years in good health. Some clones in this sample may be carry-over from other donors' samples. Here the CDR3 reads CASGLVLKEQYF. The CDR3 DNA follows: TGTGCTAGTGGTTTGGTACTAAAGGAACAGTACTTC. The entire variable domain, with the rest obtained from reference TRBV12-5 and TRBJ2-4, is as follows: DARVTQTPRHKVTEMGQEVTMRCQPILGHNTVFWYRQTMMQGLELLAYFRNRAPLDDSGMPKDRFSAEMPDATLATLKIQPSEPRDSAVYFCASGLVLKEQYFGAGTRLSVL.